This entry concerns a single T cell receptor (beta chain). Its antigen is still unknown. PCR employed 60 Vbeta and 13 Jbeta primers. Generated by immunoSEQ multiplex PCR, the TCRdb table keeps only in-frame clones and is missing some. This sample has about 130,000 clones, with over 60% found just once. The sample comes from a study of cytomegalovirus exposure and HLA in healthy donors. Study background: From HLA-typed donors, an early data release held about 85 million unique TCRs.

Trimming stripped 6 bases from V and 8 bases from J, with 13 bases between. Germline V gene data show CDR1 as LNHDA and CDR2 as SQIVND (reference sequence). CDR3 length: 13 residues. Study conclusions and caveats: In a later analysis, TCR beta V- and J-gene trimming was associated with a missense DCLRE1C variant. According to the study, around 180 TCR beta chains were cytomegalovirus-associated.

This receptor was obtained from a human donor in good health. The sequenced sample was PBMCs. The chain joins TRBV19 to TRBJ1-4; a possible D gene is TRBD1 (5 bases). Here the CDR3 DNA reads TGTGCCAGTAGGACCGACAGCGAGGAAAAACTGTTTTTT. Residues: CASRTDSEEKLFF.